The rows below give T cell receptor beta chains drawn from one sample of a study of blood T cells in healthy people across ages. TCRdb recomputed calls from the 5' RACE reads with MiXCR, one row per CDR3 protein. The sample has around 580,000 distinct CDR3 sequences, around 50% seen once. The sequencing input was blood. All receptors come from a man older than 75 in good health. CDR3s include the opening cysteine and the closing phenylalanine or tryptophan. A D gene is named only where the DNA matches it firmly. Rows give clone size only sometimes, using once, few, many, or a class for an expanded clone.

v_gene	abundance	j_gene	d_gene	CDR3aa	CDR3nt
TRBV6-6	many	TRBJ2-1	.	CASSYSIPGLSGNEQFF	TGTGCCAGCAGTTACTCGATCCCTGGACTATCGGGGAATGAGCAGTTCTTC
TRBV7-6	.	TRBJ1-2	TRBD1	CASRPRDRANYGYTF	TGTGCCAGCAGACCCAGGGACAGGGCTAACTATGGCTACACCTTC
TRBV7-9	few	TRBJ1-4	.	CASSPDRPNEKLFF	TGTGCCAGCAGCCCGGACAGACCTAATGAAAAACTGTTTTTT
TRBV7-3	.	TRBJ2-1	.	CASSRTNRDNEQFF	TGTGCCAGCAGCCGGACGAACAGGGACAATGAGCAGTTCTTC
TRBV7-9	.	TRBJ1-2	.	CASSLASEIAYSYTF	TGTGCCAGCAGCTTAGCGTCAGAGATTGCCTATAGCTACACCTTC
TRBV7-9	few	TRBJ2-3	.	CASSLYRDSTDTQYF	TGTGCCAGCAGCTTATACAGGGACAGCACAGATACGCAGTATTTT
TRBV4-2	.	TRBJ2-7	.	CASSQERRPTYEQYF	TGTGCCAGCAGCCAAGAGAGGCGGCCAACCTACGAGCAGTACTTC
TRBV4-1	.	TRBJ2-7	TRBD2	CASSREASGRAPSYEQYF	TGCGCCAGCAGCCGGGAAGCTAGCGGGAGGGCCCCATCCTACGAGCAGTACTTC
TRBV7-6	.	TRBJ2-7	.	CASSRPGRTYEQYF	TGTGCCAGCAGCCGTCCGGGCCGGACCTACGAGCAGTACTTC
TRBV3-1	few	TRBJ2-1	TRBD2	CASSQTGGARNSEQFF	TGTGCCAGCAGCCAGACCGGGGGGGCCAGGAACTCTGAGCAGTTCTTC
TRBV4-3	.	TRBJ2-1	.	CASSQDLDISYNEQFF	TGCGCCAGCAGCCAAGATTTGGACATCTCCTACAATGAGCAGTTCTTC
TRBV7-2	.	TRBJ2-3	TRBD2	CASSLLWGRASTDTQYF	TGTGCCAGCAGCTTACTTTGGGGGAGGGCCTCAACAGATACGCAGTATTTT
TRBV29-1	.	TRBJ2-2	.	CSVRGGAGELFF	TGCAGCGTAAGAGGGGGGGCCGGGGAGCTGTTTTTT
TRBV6-6	once	TRBJ2-7	TRBD1	CASSNPGQTTYEQYF	TGTGCCAGCAGTAATCCGGGACAGACAACCTACGAGCAGTACTTC
TRBV2	few	TRBJ2-6	.	CASSLPGSGANVLTF	TGTGCCAGCAGCCTACCCGGGTCTGGGGCCAACGTCCTGACTTTC
TRBV5-8	.	TRBJ2-7	.	CASSSRGGGPYEQYF	TGTGCCAGCAGCTCCCGGGGCGGCGGGCCCTACGAGCAGTACTTC
TRBV7-9	.	TRBJ1-1	TRBD1	CASRGQGLDTEAFF	TGTGCCAGCAGGGGACAGGGGCTTGACACTGAAGCTTTCTTT
TRBV7-9	.	TRBJ1-1	.	CAGSLKFDTEAFF	TGTGCCGGCAGCTTAAAATTTGACACTGAAGCTTTCTTT
TRBV6-2/TRBV6-3	.	TRBJ2-1	TRBD2	CASSYQTSGTSGYNEQFF	TGTGCCAGCAGTTACCAAACTTCCGGGACTAGCGGATACAATGAGCAGTTCTTC
TRBV20-1	.	TRBJ2-4	.	CSASGYGLDMLNIQYF	TGCAGTGCTAGTGGGTACGGATTGGACATGCTTAACATTCAGTACTTC
TRBV7-2	.	TRBJ2-1	.	CASSTGTASYNEQFF	TGTGCCAGCAGTACCGGGACGGCATCCTACAATGAGCAGTTCTTC
TRBV6-5	.	TRBJ2-1	.	CASSGTLGEQFF	TGTGCCAGCAGCGGGACCTTGGGTGAGCAGTTCTTC
TRBV7-9	.	TRBJ1-1	.	CASTEFRGNTEAFF	TGTGCCAGCACAGAATTCAGGGGGAACACTGAAGCTTTCTTT
TRBV12-3/TRBV12-4	.	TRBJ2-7	.	CASSSSGTYNSYEQYF	TGTGCCAGCAGTTCATCCGGGACTTACAATTCCTACGAGCAGTACTTC
TRBV7-9	.	TRBJ1-6	TRBD1	CASSLAPGGRSPLHF	TGTGCCAGCAGCTTAGCCCCAGGGGGAAGATCACCCCTCCACTTT
TRBV6-6	many	TRBJ2-5	.	CASSSGSQETQYF	TGTGCCAGCAGTTCCGGGTCACAGGAGACCCAGTACTTC
TRBV20-1	.	TRBJ1-1	TRBD1	CSAQRTGGSNTEAFF	TGCAGTGCTCAAAGGACAGGGGGATCGAACACTGAAGCTTTCTTT
TRBV20-1	.	TRBJ2-7	.	CSATGVSSYNEQYF	TGCAGTGCTACCGGGGTGAGCTCCTACAATGAGCAGTACTTC
TRBV10-3	.	TRBJ2-3	.	CAISEVTRGTQYF	TGTGCCATCAGTGAGGTGACTCGAGGAACGCAGTATTTT
TRBV7-8	.	TRBJ2-7	.	CASSLRGASYEQYF	TGTGCCAGCAGCTTAAGGGGGGCCTCCTACGAGCAGTACTTC
TRBV7-8	few	TRBJ1-4	.	CASSLFKGLGEKLFF	TGTGCCAGCAGCTTATTCAAGGGCTTGGGTGAAAAACTGTTTTTT
TRBV18	.	TRBJ2-5	.	CASSPMLGGQYF	TGTGCCAGCTCACCAATGTTAGGGGGGCAGTACTTC
TRBV7-2	few	TRBJ2-7	TRBD2	CASSLDSEAGGPYEQYF	TGTGCCAGCAGCCTAGATAGCGAGGCGGGGGGGCCGTACGAGCAGTACTTC
TRBV5-1	.	TRBJ2-7	.	CASSFQVRGASYERYF	TGCGCCAGCAGCTTTCAGGTTCGCGGGGCCTCCTACGAGCGGTACTTC
TRBV4-3	.	TRBJ1-1	.	CASSQGPGTGSNTEAFF	TGCGCCAGCAGCCAAGGTCCCGGGACGGGCTCGAACACTGAAGCTTTCTTT
TRBV20-1	few	TRBJ2-7	.	CSARGGGTYEQYF	TGCAGTGCTAGAGGTGGAGGGACCTACGAGCAGTACTTC
TRBV6-5	many	TRBJ2-1	TRBD1	CASSTRDRGPVDEQFF	TGTGCCAGCAGTACCCGGGACAGGGGGCCGGTGGATGAGCAGTTCTTC
TRBV7-6	.	TRBJ2-5	.	CASSRRTPTSAETQYF	TGTGCCAGCAGCCGCAGAACACCCACCTCGGCAGAGACCCAGTACTTC
TRBV6-2/TRBV6-3	.	TRBJ1-5	TRBD1	CASRPTGDQKQPQHF	TGTGCCAGCAGACCGACAGGGGATCAGAAGCAGCCCCAGCATTTT
TRBV7-2	once	TRBJ1-5	.	CASSLLLGQPRHF	TGTGCCAGCAGCTTACTCCTGGGTCAGCCCCGGCATTTT
TRBV20-1	.	TRBJ2-3	TRBD2	CSAREGLANYRTDTQYF	TGCAGTGCTAGAGAGGGACTAGCGAATTACCGCACAGATACGCAGTATTTT
TRBV7-2	.	TRBJ2-3	.	CASSPEYHTDTQYF	TGTGCCAGCAGCCCAGAGTACCACACAGATACGCAGTATTTT
TRBV7-9	.	TRBJ2-5	TRBD1	CASSMYRGFQETQYF	TGTGCCAGCAGCATGTACAGGGGTTTCCAAGAGACCCAGTACTTC
TRBV7-2	few	TRBJ2-3	TRBD1	CASSPDRGPYTQYF	TGTGCCAGCAGCCCGGACAGGGGGCCCTATACGCAGTATTTT
TRBV20-1	few	TRBJ2-3	TRBD2	CSALQTSRDTQYF	TGCAGTGCCCTACAGACTAGCCGTGATACGCAGTATTTT
TRBV4-1	.	TRBJ2-1	TRBD2	CASSQEARLAGPFSYNEQFF	TGCGCCAGCAGCCAAGAGGCGAGACTAGCGGGGCCGTTCTCCTACAATGAGCAGTTCTTC
TRBV7-2	.	TRBJ2-1	TRBD1	CASGHRGKDNEQFF	TGTGCCAGCGGCCACAGGGGAAAGGACAATGAGCAGTTCTTC
TRBV5-1	.	TRBJ2-1	.	CASSFETRRGNEQFF	TGCGCCAGCAGCTTCGAGACTCGAAGGGGCAATGAGCAGTTCTTC
TRBV11-2	.	TRBJ2-1	TRBD2	CASSTFSGALSYNEQFF	TGTGCCAGCAGCACCTTTAGCGGGGCCCTCTCCTACAATGAGCAGTTCTTC
TRBV7-2	.	TRBJ2-7	.	CASSLARDSTYEQYF	TGTGCCAGCAGCTTAGCCCGGGACTCAACCTACGAGCAGTACTTC
TRBV20-1	.	TRBJ1-2	.	CSASLGWDATGYTF	TGCAGTGCTAGTCTCGGCTGGGATGCAACTGGCTACACCTTC